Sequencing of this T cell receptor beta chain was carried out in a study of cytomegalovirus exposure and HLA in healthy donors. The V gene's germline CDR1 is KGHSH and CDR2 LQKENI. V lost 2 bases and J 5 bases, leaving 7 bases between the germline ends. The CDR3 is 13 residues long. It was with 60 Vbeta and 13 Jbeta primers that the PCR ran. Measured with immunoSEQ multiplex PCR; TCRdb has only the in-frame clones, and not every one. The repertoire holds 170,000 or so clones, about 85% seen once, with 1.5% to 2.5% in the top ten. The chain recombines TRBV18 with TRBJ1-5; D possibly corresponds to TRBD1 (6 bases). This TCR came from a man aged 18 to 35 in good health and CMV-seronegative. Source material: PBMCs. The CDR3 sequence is CASSPTGHQPQHF. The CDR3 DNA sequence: TGTGCCAGCTCACCAACAGGGCATCAGCCCCAGCATTTT.